The 13 T cell receptor beta chains in this list originate from one sample, sequenced in a study of T cells in localized non-small cell lung cancer. The repertoire was sequenced with immunoSEQ multiplex PCR; TCRdb's copy has only in-frame clones and lacks some. The data show tens of thousands of clones, 87% seen once. This sample comprised peripheral blood, obtained before any cancer treatment. All receptors come from a male donor at least 60 years old with stage I squamous cell lung carcinoma.

V and J are TRBV15 and TRBJ1-2; TRBD1 aligns across 9 bases. The junction had 8 bases not matched to a gene; V was cut back by 3 bases and J by 6 bases. Germline V lookup: CDR1 LNHNV, CDR2 YYDKDF (reference sequence). The CDR3 loop spans 15 amino acids. CDR3 amino acids: CATSSVWGTGNGYTF. The CDR3 coding sequence is TGTGCCACCAGCAGCGTGTGGGGGACAGGGAATGGCTACACCTTC.

V and J are TRBV9 and TRBJ2-7; D not resolved. V lost 0 bases, J lost 7 bases, and 17 bases lay in between. The CDR3 totals 15 residues. The germline V gene encodes CDR1 SGDLS and CDR2 YYNGEE. CDR3 nucleotides: TGTGCCAGCAGCGTAGACGGGTTTTCCTCTGGGGAGCAGTACTTC. This sequence encodes CASSVDGFSSGEQYF.

This rearrangement joins TRBV19 to TRBJ1-1; TRBD1 is a possible D gene (5 bases). The germline CDR1 and CDR2 sequences are LNHDA and SQIVND (reference sequence). The CDR3 has 15 amino acids. V was trimmed by 6 bases and J by 4 bases, leaving 18 bases between them. The CDR3: CASRTPGGSFTEAFF. In nucleotides, the CDR3 is TGTGCCAGTAGGACACCCGGGGGAAGTTTCACTGAAGCTTTCTTT.

The J gene is TRBJ1-1, the V gene TRBV4-1; TRBD1 aligns across 7 bases. Germline CDR1 and CDR2: MGHRA and YSYEKL. This CDR3 comprises 16 residues. V gave up 5 bases and J gave up 0 bases; unmatched junction bases: 9. The DNA of the CDR3 is TGCGCCAGCAGCATTGGGACAGTGTCGATGAACACTGAAGCTTTCTTT. Protein product: CASSIGTVSMNTEAFF.

V gene TRBV19 combines with J gene TRBJ2-3; possibly TRBD1 for D (6 bases). The germline V and J ends were trimmed by 3 bases and 2 bases, with 12 bases remaining between them. Germline CDR1 LNHDA, CDR2 SQIVND (reference sequence). The CDR3 runs 15 residues. The CDR3 region has the DNA TGTGCCAGTAGTATCCGGACAGATTTCACAGATACGCAGTATTTT. This sequence encodes CASSIRTDFTDTQYF. Full variable domain (outside the CDR3, taken from reference TRBV19 and TRBJ2-3): DGGITQSPKYLFRKEGQNVTLSCEQNLNHDAMYWYRQDPGQGLRLIYYSQIVNDFQKGDIAEGYSVSREKKESFPLTVTSAQKNPTAFYLCASSIRTDFTDTQYFGPGTRLTVL.

The chain recombines TRBV6-5 with TRBJ2-1; the match to TRBD1 covers 8 bases. Unmatched junction bases numbered 8, after V lost 6 bases and J lost 4 bases. Germline CDR1 and CDR2: MNHEY and SVGAGI. The CDR3 has 15 residues. The CDR3 bases are TGTGCCAGCAGCGTCGAGACAGGGGTTTACAATGAGCAGTTCTTC. Translating it yields CASSVETGVYNEQFF.

V usage is TRBV6-5 and J usage is TRBJ1-5; TRBD1 is a possible D gene (6 bases). Germline V CDR1 and CDR2: MNHEY, SVGAGI. The CDR3 runs 16 residues. Trimming stripped 4 bases from V and 0 bases from J, with 13 bases between. The CDR3 loop is CASSFSGQHSNQPQHF. The CDR3 DNA reads as TGTGCCAGCAGTTTTTCTGGACAGCATAGCAATCAGCCCCAGCATTTT.

The V call is TRBV5-1, the J call TRBJ2-4; 7 bases line up with TRBD2. V was pared by 0 bases and J by 8 bases, with 5 bases of the junction left unmatched. Germline V gives CDR1 SGHRS, CDR2 YFSETQ. The CDR3 extends over 14 amino acids. The CDR3 coding sequence is TGCGCCAGCAGCTTGGAGGCCCGGGGGGACATTCAGTACTTC. Residues: CASSLEARGDIQYF.

V usage is TRBV7-2 and J usage is TRBJ2-1, with a tentative D call TRBD2 (5 bases). Germline V lookup: CDR1 SGHTA, CDR2 FQGNSA. This CDR3 has 16 residues. V was clipped by 3 bases and J by 4 bases, with 16 bases between them. CDR3 in amino acids: CASSLKRLMGYNEQFF. DNA of the CDR3: TGTGCCAGCAGCTTGAAAAGACTAATGGGTTACAATGAGCAGTTCTTC.

This chain uses TRBV30 with TRBJ1-5, with 7 bases matching TRBD1. The V gene end was trimmed by 5 bases and the J gene end by 6 bases; junction bases not matched to a gene: 10. The CDR3 loop spans 14 amino acids. Per the germline V gene, CDR1 is GTSNPN and CDR2 is SVGIG (reference sequence). CDR3 sequence (DNA): TGTGCCTGGGGACAGGACCCAAGAGGTCAGCCCCAGCATTTT. Amino acid sequence: CAWGQDPRGQPQHF.

The genes are TRBV29-1 and TRBJ2-2; D is possibly TRBD2 (6 bases). CDR1 and CDR2 from the germline V gene are SQVTM and ANQGSEA. CDR3 length: 13 amino acids. V was trimmed by 8 bases and J by 8 bases, leaving 18 bases between them. CDR3 loop: CSSWDFPPGELFF. The CDR3 nucleotides are TGCAGCTCTTGGGACTTCCCCCCGGGGGAGCTGTTTTTT.

V gene TRBV9 combines with J gene TRBJ2-7; 10 bases line up with TRBD2. Looked up from germline, CDR1 is SGDLS and CDR2 is YYNGEE. The CDR3 extends over 16 amino acids. The junction had 9 bases not matched to a gene; V was cut back by 0 bases and J by 6 bases. The CDR3, as DNA: TGTGCCAGCAGCGTAGGTCTTCTAGCGGGAGTTTCCGAGCAGTACTTC. It is translated as CASSVGLLAGVSEQYF.

The genes are TRBV27 and TRBJ2-1, with 13 nucleotides matching TRBD2. The germline CDR1 and CDR2 sequences are MNHEY and SMNVEV (reference sequence). The CDR3 has 15 amino acids. V trimming: 4 bases; J trimming: 7 bases; junction bases outside the gene matches: 4. CDR3 sequence reads: CASSSGLAGANEQFF. In DNA form, the CDR3 reads TGTGCCAGCAGTTCAGGACTAGCGGGAGCAAATGAGCAGTTCTTC.